A single sample gave rise to the 25 T cell receptor beta chains below, sequenced in a study of shared clonotypes between healthy human individuals. The data were produced by immunoSEQ multiplex PCR, yet TCRdb's version contains in-frame clones alone and is incomplete. The sample includes about 1.5 million clones, 95% to 99% seen only once; the top ten take about 0.45%. Sequencing was carried out using naive CD4+ T cells sorted from blood. This sample's subset: CD45RA+ positively selected. All receptors come from a man aged 30 to 45 in good health.

Of note for this clone: At one boundary the junction diverges from the germline segment, which might be a read error. Different DNA sequences within this sample yield the same CDR3. The chain carries TRBV18 and TRBJ2-2; D perhaps matches TRBD1 (6 bases). CDR1 KGHSH and CDR2 LQKENI come from the germline V gene. The CDR3 runs 15 residues. The CDR3: CASSPQGPNTGELFF. Written as DNA, the CDR3 is TGTGCCAGCTCGCCACAGGGACCGAACACCGGGGAGCTGTTTTTT.

The CDR3 sequence is CASSTGIGELFF. For the CDR3, the DNA is TGTGCCAGCAGCACAGGTATCGGGGAGCTGTTTTTT. J is TRBJ2-2 and V is TRBV6-6; D may be TRBD1 (5 bases). The germline V gene has CDR1 MNHNY and CDR2 SVGAGI (reference sequence). V was cut by 6 bases and J by 7 bases, with 9 bases left in between. CDR3 length equals 12 residues.

The V and J genes are TRBV4-1 and TRBJ2-5; D gene uncertain. The CDR3 is 15 residues long. Looked up from germline, CDR1 is MGHRA and CDR2 is YSYEKL. Trimming cost V 0 bases and J 5 bases, with 13 bases left between them. CDR3 sequence (DNA): TGCGCCAGCAGCCAAGAGGGAACTGTAAGGGAGACCCAGTACTTC. Translated, it gives CASSQEGTVRETQYF.

The chain recombines TRBV19 with TRBJ1-5; 7 positions match TRBD1. The V gene end was trimmed by 2 bases and the J gene end by 7 bases; junction bases not matched to a gene: 5. The CDR3 has 14 amino acids. Germline-derived CDR1 and CDR2 are LNHDA and SQIVND (reference sequence). CDR3 nucleotides: TGTGCCAGTAGTATAACAGGGGAAGCGCAGCCCCAGCATTTT. Its protein product is CASSITGEAQPQHF.

The rearrangement uses TRBV20-1 and TRBJ1-1, with D unresolved. There are 8 residues in the CDR3. Trimming left V 6 bases short and J 10 bases short, with 6 bases between. Germline CDR1 reads DFQATT; CDR2 reads SNEGSKA (reference sequence). This chain's CDR3 is CSAPRAFF. The CDR3 region has the DNA TGCAGTGCCCCCCGAGCTTTCTTT.

This clone was observed a few times. The rearrangement links TRBV5-1 to TRBJ1-1; D remains unclear. Germline CDR1 is SGHRS and CDR2 is YFSETQ. The V gene lost 1 base and the J gene lost 1 base, with 5 bases spanning the gap. CDR3 length equals 13 residues. For the CDR3, the DNA is TGCGCCAGCAGCTTGCAGTCGAACACTGAAGCTTTCTTT. The encoded protein is CASSLQSNTEAFF.

This chain links TRBV7-2 with TRBJ2-1, with TRBD2 matching 9 bases. This CDR3 has 16 residues. Germline V gives CDR1 SGHTA, CDR2 FQGNSA. The V segment lost 5 bases and the J segment 7 bases; nucleotides outside the gene matches: 12. In DNA, the CDR3 is TGTGCCAGCAGCCGACGAGCGGGAGGAAACCCAAATGAGCAGTTCTTC. This encodes CASSRRAGGNPNEQFF.

This rearrangement joins TRBV7-2 to TRBJ2-1; 12 bases map to TRBD1. J was trimmed by 9 bases and V by 7 bases; bases with no gene match: 16. Germline V gene lookup returns CDR1 SGHTA and CDR2 FQGNSA. The length of the CDR3 is 17 residues. Written as DNA, the CDR3 is TGTGCCAGCACCTTTAAATCCCGGGACAGGGGGCTTTTTGAGCAGTTCTTC. Translating it yields CASTFKSRDRGLFEQFF. Supplemented by reference TRBV7-2 and TRBJ2-1, the full variable domain reads GAGVSQSPSNKVTEKGKDVELRCDPISGHTALYWYRQSLGQGLEFLIYFQGNSAPDKSGLPSDRFSAERTGGSVSTLTIQRTQQEDSAVYLCASTFKSRDRGLFEQFFGPGTRLTVL.

This rearrangement joins TRBV28 to TRBJ2-1; possible D gene TRBD2, 7 bases. In germline, CDR1 is MDHEN, CDR2 SYDVKM. Trimming shortened V by 3 bases and J by 6 bases, and 9 bases separated the two germline ends. CDR3 size: 13 residues. The CDR3 loop is CASSLGGANEQFF. The CDR3 DNA sequence: TGTGCCAGCAGTTTGGGGGGGGCCAATGAGCAGTTCTTC. Variable domain in full (rest from reference TRBV28 and TRBJ2-1): DVKVTQSSRYLVKRTGEKVFLECVQDMDHENMFWYRQDPGLGLRLIYFSYDVKMKEKGDIPEGYSVSREKKERFSLILESASTNQTSMYLCASSLGGANEQFFGPGTRLTVL.

This clone was observed once. V usage is TRBV6-6 and J usage is TRBJ2-1; 12 bases are a match to TRBD2. The J segment lost 5 bases and the V segment lost 8 bases, leaving 4 bases of the junction unmatched. The CDR3 covers 14 residues. The germline CDR1 and CDR2 sequences are MNHNY and SVGAGI (reference sequence). The CDR3 loop reads CASARLAGDNEQFF. For the CDR3, the DNA is TGTGCCAGCGCTAGACTAGCGGGAGACAATGAGCAGTTCTTC.

The chain combines TRBV5-4 with TRBJ2-5, with 12 bases that match TRBD2. This CDR3 has 17 residues. Unmatched junction bases numbered 12, after V lost 4 bases and J lost 5 bases. The V gene's germline CDR1 is SGHNT and CDR2 YYREEE (reference sequence). The CDR3 region is CASSMQTSGSAMETQYF. In DNA form, the CDR3 reads TGTGCCAGCAGCATGCAGACTAGCGGGAGCGCTATGGAGACCCAGTACTTC.

The chain has TRBV28 and TRBJ2-7; possible D gene TRBD2, 5 bases. Germline CDR1 MDHEN, CDR2 SYDVKM. The CDR3 consists of 14 residues. V was cut by 3 bases and J by 0 bases, with 9 bases left in between. The CDR3 nucleotides are TGTGCCAGCAGTTTGGTCGGGATCTCCTACGAGCAGTACTTC. Its protein product is CASSLVGISYEQYF.

V and J are TRBV6-1 and TRBJ2-4, with D perhaps being TRBD1 or TRBD2 (5 bases each). This CDR3 is 14 amino acids long. The V gene lost 5 bases and the J gene lost 13 bases, with 21 bases spanning the gap. The germline V gene has CDR1 MNHNS and CDR2 SASEGT. The CDR3: CASSPGIQLREQYF. CDR3 DNA: TGTGCCAGCAGTCCCGGGATCCAACTCAGGGAACAGTACTTC.

The V call is TRBV11-2, the J call TRBJ2-7; 10 nucleotides align to TRBD1. The length of the CDR3 is 16 residues. V shed 6 bases, J shed 2 bases, and the junction held 10 bases outside the gene matches. Germline assignment: CDR1 SGHAT and CDR2 FQNNGV. This CDR3 reads CASRSPGTGETYEQYF. CDR3 nucleotides: TGTGCCAGCAGATCCCCCGGGACAGGGGAAACCTACGAGCAGTACTTC.

The chain combines TRBV19 with TRBJ1-1, with D hard to call. Trimming removed 1 base from V and 0 bases from J, with 9 bases in between. The CDR3 runs 15 residues. Germline V gene data show CDR1 as LNHDA and CDR2 as SQIVND (reference sequence). The CDR3 reads CASSIATFLNTEAFF. CDR3 bases: TGTGCCAGTAGTATAGCGACATTCCTGAACACTGAAGCTTTCTTT.

The chain employs TRBV5-4 and TRBJ2-2; D not resolved. V was trimmed by 1 base and J by 6 bases, leaving 7 bases between them. The CDR3 runs 13 residues. Germline V CDR1 and CDR2: SGHNT, YYREEE (reference sequence). DNA for the CDR3: TGTGCCAGCAGCTTGATACAGTCCGGGGAGCTGTTTTTT. Protein sequence: CASSLIQSGELFF.

This clone was seen a single time. The chain joins TRBV5-1 to TRBJ2-1; a possible D gene is TRBD2 (6 bases). Trimming shortened V by 1 base and J by 6 bases, and 17 bases separated the two germline ends. The CDR3 sequence is 16 residues long. Germline values: CDR1 SGHRS, CDR2 YFSETQ. The CDR3 DNA sequence: TGCGCCAGCAGCTTGATGGGGCGGGAAGGATCCAATGAGCAGTTCTTC. Translated, it gives CASSLMGREGSNEQFF. Full variable domain (missing parts from reference TRBV5-1 and TRBJ2-1): KAGVTQTPRYLIKTRGQQVTLSCSPISGHRSVSWYQQTPGQGLQFLFEYFSETQRNKGNFPGRFSGRQFSNSRSEMNVSTLELGDSALYLCASSLMGREGSNEQFFGPGTRLTVL.

The chain has TRBV2 and TRBJ2-7, with TRBD2 identical over 8 bases. With V trimmed by 8 bases and J by 1 base, 10 bases remained unmatched. There are 15 residues in the CDR3. Germline V gene sequence: CDR1 SNHLY, CDR2 FYNNEI. CDR3 nucleotide sequence: TGTGCCAGCCGGAGTAGCGGGATTCTTTCCTACGAGCAGTACTTC. Translated: CASRSSGILSYEQYF. Variable domain in full (rest from reference TRBV2 and TRBJ2-7): EPEVTQTPSHQVTQMGQEVILRCVPISNHLYFYWYRQILGQKVEFLVSFYNNEISEKSEIFDDQFSVERPDGSNFTLKIRSTKLEDSAMYFCASRSSGILSYEQYFGPGTRLTVT.

As for this clone: This specimen includes other DNA sequences encoding the same CDR3. V and J are TRBV18 and TRBJ2-1; 9 bases are shared with TRBD1. V dropped 4 bases and J dropped 0; count of bases not matched to a gene: 1. From germline, CDR1 is KGHSH and CDR2 LQKENI. The CDR3 spans 15 residues. The CDR3, as DNA: TGTGCCAGCTCACAGGGACAGGGCTCCTACAATGAGCAGTTCTTC. It yields the protein CASSQGQGSYNEQFF. Using reference TRBV18 and TRBJ2-1 for the parts outside the CDR3, the full variable domain is NAGVMQNPRHLVRRRGQEARLRCSPMKGHSHVYWYRQLPEEGLKFMVYLQKENIIDESGMPKERFSAEFPKEGPSILRIQQVVRGDSAAYFCASSQGQGSYNEQFFGPGTRLTVL.

The genes are TRBV19 and TRBJ2-7; D remains ambiguous. The V end was cut by 6 bases, the J end by 6 bases, with 12 bases between. The CDR3 is 12 residues long. Germline V gives CDR1 LNHDA, CDR2 SQIVND (reference sequence). The chain's CDR3 is CASRSTRAEQYF. For the CDR3, the DNA is TGTGCCAGTAGATCGACAAGGGCCGAGCAGTACTTC.

The CDR3 coding sequence is TGCGCCAGCAGCCCGATAGGACAGGCGTTTTATGGCTACACCTTC. This codes for CASSPIGQAFYGYTF. This rearrangement joins TRBV4-1 to TRBJ1-2; 7 bases are a match to TRBD1. This CDR3 region has 15 residues. Germline CDR1 is MGHRA and CDR2 is YSYEKL. The J segment lost 5 bases and the V segment lost 4 bases, leaving 10 bases of the junction unmatched.

The genes are TRBV7-6 and TRBJ2-7; 9 bases are shared with TRBD1. Germline CDR1 and CDR2: SGHVS and FNYEAQ. This CDR3 spans 14 amino acids. Trimming took 7 bases from V and 3 from J; bases not matched to a gene: 7. CDR3 in DNA: TGTGCCAGCACCAGGGACAGGGTGAACTACGAGCAGTACTTC. It translates to CASTRDRVNYEQYF.

The chain is built from TRBV28 and TRBJ2-3, with 9 bases fitting TRBD1. Germline V gene lookup returns CDR1 MDHEN and CDR2 SYDVKM. The CDR3 runs to 18 residues. V trimming: 7 bases; J trimming: 1 base; junction bases outside the gene matches: 15. The CDR3 DNA follows: TGTGCCAGCAACCCGCCGGGACAGGGAGGAGGCGGCACAGATACGCAGTATTTT. Translating gives CASNPPGQGGGGTDTQYF.

V is TRBV7-7 and J is TRBJ1-4; TRBD1 aligns across 9 bases. Germline loops: CDR1 SSHAT, CDR2 FNYEAQ (reference sequence). The CDR3 is made up of 13 amino acids. The V and J ends lost 6 bases and 8 bases, in that order; junction bases with no gene match: 4. The CDR3 bases are TGTGCCAGCAGTCATGACAGGGGGGAAAAACTGTTTTTT. It encodes CASSHDRGEKLFF.

Concerning this clone itself: This CDR3 is also generated by other DNA sequences in the sample. This chain joins TRBV5-1 and TRBJ2-2; D not resolved. From germline, CDR1 is SGHRS and CDR2 YFSETQ. The length of the CDR3 is 13 residues. The germline V and J ends were trimmed by 0 bases and 5 bases, with 5 bases remaining between them. In DNA form, the CDR3 reads TGCGCCAGCAGCTTGGGCGGTACCGGGGAGCTGTTTTTT. Encoded protein: CASSLGGTGELFF. Full variable domain (missing parts from reference TRBV5-1 and TRBJ2-2): KAGVTQTPRYLIKTRGQQVTLSCSPISGHRSVSWYQQTPGQGLQFLFEYFSETQRNKGNFPGRFSGRQFSNSRSEMNVSTLELGDSALYLCASSLGGTGELFFGEGSRLTVL.